The present TCR beta chain was sequenced within a study of T cell repertoires in cytomegalovirus infection. The germline V gene encodes CDR1 MNHEY and CDR2 SVGAGI. The CDR3 is made up of 13 amino acids. Trimming pared 0 bases from V and 7 bases from J, leaving 10 bases between. Turning to this clonotype: Its antigen is as yet unknown.

TCRdb reanalysed the reads using MiXCR and keeps one entry per CDR3 protein. Of about 220,000 distinct CDR3 sequences listed, about 39% are singletons. Specimen: CD8+ T cells from cultured PBMCs, collected from culture after CMV antigen stimulation. V and J are TRBV6-5 and TRBJ2-7; the D is unclear. The sequence came from a human donor in good health (CMV status not recorded). Some clones in this sample may be carry-over from other donors' samples. The CDR3 DNA reads TGTGCCAGCAGTTACTCTCCCACCAGAGAGCAGTACTTC. Its protein product is CASSYSPTREQYF.